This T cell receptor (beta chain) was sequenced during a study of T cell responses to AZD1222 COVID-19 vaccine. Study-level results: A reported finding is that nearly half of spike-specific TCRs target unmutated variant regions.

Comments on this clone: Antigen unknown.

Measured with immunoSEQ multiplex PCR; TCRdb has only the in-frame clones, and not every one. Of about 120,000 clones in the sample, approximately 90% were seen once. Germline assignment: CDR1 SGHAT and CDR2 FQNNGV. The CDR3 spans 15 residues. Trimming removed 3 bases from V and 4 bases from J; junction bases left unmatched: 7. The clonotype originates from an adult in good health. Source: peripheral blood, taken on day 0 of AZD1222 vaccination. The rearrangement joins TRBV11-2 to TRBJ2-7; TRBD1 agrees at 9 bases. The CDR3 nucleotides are TGTGCCAGCAGCTTGGGCGGGACAGGGAGTTACGAGCAGTACTTC. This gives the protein CASSLGGTGSYEQYF.